The 32 T cell receptor beta chains below all came from one sample that was sequenced in a study of breast tumors, draining lymph nodes, adjacent tissues. Breast cancer patients provided tissue from their axillary draining lymph nodes. TCRdb fed the multiplex PCR reads into MiXCR, producing one record per CDR3 protein. The sample yields hundreds of thousands of distinct CDR3 sequences, 32% seen once. The sample was axillary lymph node tissue. The receptor set was obtained from a female donor with breast cancer. Some clones in this sample may be carry-over from other donors' samples.

This clonotype was found many times. The genes are TRBV9 and TRBJ2-1; 7 bases are shared with TRBD2. The germline V gene encodes CDR1 SGDLS and CDR2 YYNGEE. The junction had 5 bases not matched to a gene; V was cut back by 0 bases and J by 5 bases. The length of the CDR3 is 15 residues. The DNA for the CDR3 is TGTGCCAGCAGCGTAGGCGGGAGCAATCACAATGAGCAGTTCTTC. Translating gives CASSVGGSNHNEQFF.

CDR3 loop: CASSGTSGNPTYNEQFF. The CDR3 nucleotides are TGTGCCAGCAGCGGGACTAGCGGGAACCCTACCTACAATGAGCAGTTCTTC. The chain carries TRBV9 and TRBJ2-1, with 12 bases that match TRBD2. The J segment lost 2 bases and the V segment lost 3 bases, leaving 6 bases of the junction unmatched. The germline V gene has CDR1 SGDLS and CDR2 YYNGEE. The CDR3 is 17 amino acids.

This clonotype was recorded at least ten times. This chain uses TRBV5-1 with TRBJ2-5; 7 bases map to TRBD1. CDR3 length equals 15 residues. The J segment lost 4 bases and the V segment lost 3 bases, leaving 9 bases of the junction unmatched. Germline CDR1 reads SGHRS; CDR2 reads YFSETQ. The CDR3 DNA follows: TGCGCCAGCAGCTCTAACAGGGGCGGCAGAGAGACCCAGTACTTC. Protein sequence: CASSSNRGGRETQYF. The full variable domain, completed using reference TRBV5-1 and TRBJ2-5, is KAGVTQTPRYLIKTRGQQVTLSCSPISGHRSVSWYQQTPGQGLQFLFEYFSETQRNKGNFPGRFSGRQFSNSRSEMNVSTLELGDSALYLCASSSNRGGRETQYFGPGTRLLVL.

The J gene is TRBJ2-5, the V gene TRBV4-1; 9 bases are shared with TRBD2. The CDR3 extends over 17 amino acids. Trimming cost V 4 bases and J 3 bases; bases outside gene matches: 12. Germline V lookup: CDR1 MGHRA, CDR2 YSYEKL. Written as DNA, the CDR3 is TGCGCCAGCAGCCCCCTGGGGGCGGGAGGGCCGAAAGAGACCCAGTACTTC. Translating gives CASSPLGAGGPKETQYF.

This clonotype was seen only a few times. A much larger clone sits a single nucleotide away, making a read error possible. This chain uses TRBV20-1 with TRBJ1-3; D gene unclear. The germline V gene encodes CDR1 DFQATT and CDR2 SNEGSKA (reference sequence). Trimming cost V 5 bases and J 11 bases, with 16 bases left between them. This CDR3 has 12 residues. The CDR3 loop reads CSAAVQAGAIYF. The CDR3, as DNA: TGCAGTGCTGCCGTCCAGGCTGGGGCCATATATTTT.

Ten or more counts support this clonotype. CDR3 loop: CASNIAGEYEQYF. CDR3 DNA: TGTGCCAGCAATATAGCGGGAGAGTACGAGCAGTACTTC. This chain joins TRBV6-6 and TRBJ2-7; 9 bases match TRBD2. CDR3 length: 13 amino acids. CDR1 is MNHNY and CDR2 is SVGAGI in the germline V gene (reference sequence). Trimming at V came to 7 bases and at J to 4 bases, leaving 5 bases not matched to a gene.

The chain joins TRBV7-2 to TRBJ2-5, with D perhaps being TRBD1 or TRBD2 (7 bases each). Germline CDR1 reads SGHTA; CDR2 reads FQGNSA. The V and J ends lost 4 bases and 2 bases respectively, with 14 bases between them. This CDR3 contains 15 residues. The DNA for the CDR3 is TGTGCCAGCAGCTCGGGGGGACAGACACAAGAGACCCAGTACTTC. It specifies CASSSGGQTQETQYF.

This clonotype appeared a few times. The chain recombines TRBV6-5 with TRBJ2-7; D may be TRBD1 or TRBD2 (5 bases each). In germline, CDR1 is MNHEY, CDR2 SVGAGI. This CDR3 has 13 amino acids. V was pared by 8 bases and J by 9 bases, with 20 bases between. CDR3 bases: TGTGCCAGCGGTCACTCGGGGCCTCCCGCGCAGTACTTC. As protein: CASGHSGPPAQYF.

This clonotype occurred many times. The rearrangement uses TRBV11-2 and TRBJ2-2; 9 bases line up with TRBD2. The CDR3 is 17 residues long. The trim removed 3 bases at V and 5 bases at J, leaving 10 bases unmatched. Germline values: CDR1 SGHAT, CDR2 FQNNGV. The CDR3 loop is CASSFTGTSRYTGELFF. The CDR3 DNA follows: TGTGCCAGCAGCTTCACCGGGACTAGCCGATATACCGGGGAGCTGTTTTTT.

With regard to this clonotype: This could be a read error, since a much larger clone is one nucleotide away. The chain has TRBV4-2 and TRBJ2-1; D uncertain. Germline V CDR1 and CDR2: LGHNA, YNFKEQ. The CDR3 extends over 15 amino acids. The CDR3 reads CASSHGEVSYNGQFF. Written as DNA, the CDR3 is TGTGCCAGCAGCCATGGTGAAGTCTCCTACAATGGGCAGTTCTTC.

This clonotype was seen repeatedly, ten times or more. CDR3 loop: CASSLNPGGYNEQFF. The DNA of the CDR3 is TGCGCCAGCAGCCTTAATCCGGGAGGGTACAATGAGCAGTTCTTC. This chain joins TRBV4-1 and TRBJ2-1; 8 nucleotides align to TRBD2. CDR3 length: 15 residues. The V and J ends lost 4 bases and 4 bases, in that order; junction bases with no gene match: 6. Germline CDR1 reads MGHRA; CDR2 reads YSYEKL.

This clonotype was counted ten times or more. The chain has TRBV3-1 and TRBJ1-3; no reliable D call. This CDR3 region has 13 residues. V was clipped by 5 bases and J by 2 bases, with 7 bases between them. From germline, CDR1 is LGHDT and CDR2 YNNKEL (reference sequence). The CDR3 sequence: CASSMPPGNTIYF. CDR3 coding DNA: TGTGCCAGCAGCATGCCACCTGGAAACACCATATATTTT.

This clonotype was observed many times. The chain couples TRBV20-1 to TRBJ2-7; D is tentatively TRBD1 or TRBD2 (5 bases each). The CDR3 extends over 14 amino acids. Between the trimmed V and J ends, which lost 3 bases and 2 bases, there was a span of 14 bases. Germline loops: CDR1 DFQATT, CDR2 SNEGSKA (reference sequence). CDR3 nucleotides: TGCAGTGCTAGGAGGGGCACAGAAGCCTACGAGCAGTACTTC. This translates into CSARRGTEAYEQYF.

This clonotype was detected ten times or more. The rearrangement uses TRBV5-1 and TRBJ2-3, with TRBD1 identical over 7 bases. CDR3 length equals 13 residues. Looked up from germline, CDR1 is SGHRS and CDR2 is YFSETQ. V lost 4 bases, J lost 3 bases, and 2 bases stayed unmatched. The CDR3 spells CASSLGQTDTQYF. Written as DNA, the CDR3 is TGCGCCAGCAGCCTGGGACAGACAGATACGCAGTATTTT. Drawing the rest from reference TRBV5-1 and TRBJ2-3, the complete variable domain is KAGVTQTPRYLIKTRGQQVTLSCSPISGHRSVSWYQQTPGQGLQFLFEYFSETQRNKGNFPGRFSGRQFSNSRSEMNVSTLELGDSALYLCASSLGQTDTQYFGPGTRLTVL.

The chain has TRBV5-6 and TRBJ1-2; possibly TRBD1 for D (5 bases). The CDR3 covers 15 residues. Looked up from germline, CDR1 is SGHDT and CDR2 is YYEEEE. V was pared by 5 bases and J by 8 bases, with 22 bases between. The CDR3 region is CASSSDGTALWGYTF. In nucleotides, the CDR3 is TGTGCCAGCAGTTCCGACGGGACTGCCCTTTGGGGCTACACCTTC.

In this sample, this clonotype turned up many times. V gene TRBV6-1 combines with J gene TRBJ2-3, with a tentative D call TRBD2 (5 bases). V was clipped by 7 bases and J by 7 bases, with 15 bases between them. This CDR3 contains 13 residues. CDR1 is MNHNS and CDR2 is SASEGT in the germline V gene. CDR3 in amino acids: CASKRGPGNTQYF. In DNA form, the CDR3 reads TGTGCCAGCAAACGTGGACCCGGGAATACGCAGTATTTT.

This clonotype was seen ten or more times. This chain joins TRBV2 and TRBJ2-5, with 7 nucleotides matching TRBD2. The V and J ends lost 7 bases and 0 bases, in that order; junction bases with no gene match: 2. The CDR3 contains 13 residues. Germline-derived CDR1 and CDR2 are SNHLY and FYNNEI. CDR3 nucleotide sequence: TGTGCCAGCATGCTAGCGGACCAAGAGACCCAGTACTTC. As protein: CASMLADQETQYF. Variable domain in full (rest from reference TRBV2 and TRBJ2-5): EPEVTQTPSHQVTQMGQEVILRCVPISNHLYFYWYRQILGQKVEFLVSFYNNEISEKSEIFDDQFSVERPDGSNFTLKIRSTKLEDSAMYFCASMLADQETQYFGPGTRLLVL.

This rearrangement joins TRBV20-1 to TRBJ2-3, with a weak D call TRBD2 (5 bases). V was trimmed by 3 bases and J by 0 bases, leaving 10 bases between them. The CDR3 has 14 residues. Germline V gene sequence: CDR1 DFQATT, CDR2 SNEGSKA (reference sequence). CDR3 DNA: TGCAGTGCTAGTAGTCGGACTAGCACAGATACGCAGTATTTT. It is translated as CSASSRTSTDTQYF.

This clonotype occurred many times. The V call is TRBV11-1, the J call TRBJ2-7; D unresolved. The germline V gene has CDR1 SGHAT and CDR2 FQDESV (reference sequence). This CDR3 is built from 14 residues. Trimming cost V 5 bases and J 3 bases, with 14 bases left between them. The CDR3 DNA reads as TGTGCCAGCAGCCTGGACCGATTTCGCTACGAGCAGTACTTC. Translation gives CASSLDRFRYEQYF.

This clonotype has at least ten counts. Germline is not matched at one junction end, which may reflect a read error. The V and J genes are TRBV7-3 and TRBJ1-2, with 9 positions matching TRBD1. Looked up from germline, CDR1 is SGHTA and CDR2 is FQGTGA. This CDR3 spans 15 amino acids. CDR3 sequence (DNA): TGTGCCAGCAGCTTAACAGGACAGGGGCCGGATGGCTACCCCTTC. Its translation: CASSLTGQGPDGYPF. The whole variable domain, remainder taken from reference TRBV7-3 and TRBJ1-2, is GAGVSQTPSNKVTEKGKYVELRCDPISGHTALYWYRQSLGQGPEFLIYFQGTGAADDSGLPNDRFFAVRPEGSVSTLKIQRTERGDSAVYLCASSLTGQGPDGYPFGSGTRLTVV.

This clonotype was recorded many times. The chain links TRBV5-8 to TRBJ2-7, with D perhaps assigned TRBD1 or TRBD2 (6 bases each). CDR1 is SGHTS, CDR2 YDEGEE, per germline. V was clipped by 4 bases and J by 7 bases, with 21 bases between them. The CDR3 is 15 residues long. The CDR3 DNA is TGTGCCAGCAGCGGGGACGGCCTCCGAGGGGGGGAGCAGTACTTC. Amino acid sequence: CASSGDGLRGGEQYF. The full variable domain, completed using reference TRBV5-8 and TRBJ2-7, is EAGVTQSPTHLIKTRGQQATLRCSPISGHTSVYWYQQALGLGLQFLLWYDEGEERNRGNFPPRFSGRQFPNYSSELNVNALELEDSALYLCASSGDGLRGGEQYFGPGTRLTVT.

This clonotype was counted at least ten times. The chain couples TRBV7-9 to TRBJ2-1; 9 bases are a match to TRBD2. Per the germline V gene, CDR1 is SEHNR and CDR2 is FQNEAQ (reference sequence). Trimming cost V 5 bases and J 10 bases; bases outside gene matches: 12. This CDR3 is built from 15 residues. The CDR3 region has the DNA TGTGCCAGCAGCCTCGGGGTAGCGGGGGCTGGGGAGCAGTTCTTC. Translated: CASSLGVAGAGEQFF.

The chain is built from TRBV6-1 and TRBJ2-1, with 10 positions matching TRBD1. J gave up 6 bases and V 2 bases, and 7 bases lay outside the gene matches. Germline V lookup: CDR1 MNHNS, CDR2 SASEGT. The CDR3 covers 16 residues. CDR3 nucleotides: TGTGCCAGCAGTGAACCAGGGCGGACAGGGGGCAATGAGCAGTTCTTC. Its protein product is CASSEPGRTGGNEQFF.

This clonotype has only a few counts. Just one base apart from a much larger clone, this may be a read error. The V gene is TRBV6-6, the J gene TRBJ1-6, with unresolved D. V was cut by 5 bases and J by 11 bases, with 10 bases left in between. This CDR3 is 12 amino acids long. The germline CDR1 and CDR2 sequences are MNHNY and SVGAGI (reference sequence). CDR3: CASSHGETPLHF. The DNA of the CDR3 is TGTGCCAGCAGTCACGGGGAGACACCCCTCCACTTT.

As to this clonotype: A read error may account for a junction end that differs from germline. The chain links TRBV5-1 to TRBJ1-6; a weak D match, TRBD1 (6 bases). CDR3 length: 13 amino acids. Germline V gives CDR1 SGHRS, CDR2 YFSETQ. The CDR3 DNA sequence: TGCACCAGCAGCACACAGGGATCATCACCCCTCCACTTT. Its protein is CTSSTQGSSPLHF.

V is TRBV9 and J is TRBJ2-1; 9 bases are a match to TRBD1. With 3 bases clipped from V and 2 bases from J, the junction kept 0 bases outside the gene matches. CDR3 length: 14 residues. The germline CDR1 and CDR2 sequences are SGDLS and YYNGEE. Here the CDR3 reads CASSGQGAYNEQFF. As DNA, the CDR3 is TGTGCCAGCAGCGGACAGGGGGCCTACAATGAGCAGTTCTTC.

This chain connects TRBV24-1 to TRBJ2-2, with 12 nucleotides matching TRBD2. The CDR3 totals 18 residues. V lost 4 bases to trimming and J lost 0 bases; unmatched junction nucleotides: 5. Looked up from germline, CDR1 is KGHDR and CDR2 is SFDVKD. CDR3: CATSDWTSGMTNTGELFF. In DNA form, the CDR3 reads TGTGCCACCAGTGACTGGACTAGCGGGATGACGAACACCGGGGAGCTGTTTTTT.

This clonotype was recorded at least ten times. The chain is built from TRBV7-2 and TRBJ1-4, with a possible D match to TRBD1 (5 bases). Trimming left V 1 base short and J 8 bases short, with 17 bases between. The CDR3 has 16 amino acids. The V gene's germline CDR1 is SGHTA and CDR2 FQGNSA. This CDR3 is CASSLGDAPGGEKLFF. Written as DNA, the CDR3 is TGTGCCAGCAGCTTAGGGGACGCACCGGGCGGAGAAAAACTGTTTTTT.

This clonotype came up many times. The CDR3 protein is CASSPVGGTNEKLFF. CDR3 in DNA: TGTGCCAGCAGCCCCGTGGGGGGTACTAATGAAAAACTGTTTTTT. The chain uses TRBV7-2 and TRBJ1-4, with D possibly TRBD1 on 5 matching bases. V was clipped by 5 bases and J by 2 bases, with 12 bases between them. The germline gives CDR1 SGHTA, CDR2 FQGNSA. CDR3 length equals 15 residues.

This clonotype has ten or more counts. The rearrangement uses TRBV20-1 and TRBJ2-7; TRBD2 matches at 11 bases. The CDR3 is 16 residues long. V gave up 5 bases and J gave up 3 bases; unmatched junction bases: 12. The germline V gene encodes CDR1 DFQATT and CDR2 SNEGSKA (reference sequence). The CDR3 DNA sequence: TGCAGTGCTCAAGGACTACTAGCGGGAGTCAACTACGAGCAGTACTTC. Protein product: CSAQGLLAGVNYEQYF.

Ten or more counts support this clonotype. The genes are TRBV7-2 and TRBJ2-7, with 8 positions matching TRBD2. V was clipped by 1 base and J by 3 bases; unmatched bases: 5. This CDR3 has 15 amino acids. Germline loops: CDR1 SGHTA, CDR2 FQGNSA. CDR3 sequence (DNA): TGTGCCAGCAGCTTAGGGAGCGGGAGTATCTACGAGCAGTACTTC. This sequence encodes CASSLGSGSIYEQYF.

Of note for this clonotype: The CDR3 does not close with the conserved phenylalanine or tryptophan, likely indicating a read error. The chain joins TRBV2 to TRBJ1-6; D gene ambiguous. CDR1 and CDR2 from the germline V gene are SNHLY and FYNNEI. The CDR3 is made up of 16 amino acids. The CDR3 region is CASSEIYNSYDSPLHL. The CDR3 DNA reads TGTGCCAGCAGTGAAATCTACAACTCCTATGATTCACCCCTCCACCTT.